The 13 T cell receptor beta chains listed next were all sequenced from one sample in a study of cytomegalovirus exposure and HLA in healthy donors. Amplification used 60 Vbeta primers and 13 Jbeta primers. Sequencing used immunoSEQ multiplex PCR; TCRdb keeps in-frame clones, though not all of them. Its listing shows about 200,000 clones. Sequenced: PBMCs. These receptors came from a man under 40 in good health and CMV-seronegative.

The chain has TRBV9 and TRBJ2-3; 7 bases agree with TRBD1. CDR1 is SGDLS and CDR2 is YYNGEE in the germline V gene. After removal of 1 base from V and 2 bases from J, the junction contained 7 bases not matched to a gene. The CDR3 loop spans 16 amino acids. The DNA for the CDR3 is TGTGCCAGCAGCGTATCGGGACAGCTTTACACAGATACGCAGTATTTT. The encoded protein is CASSVSGQLYTDTQYF.

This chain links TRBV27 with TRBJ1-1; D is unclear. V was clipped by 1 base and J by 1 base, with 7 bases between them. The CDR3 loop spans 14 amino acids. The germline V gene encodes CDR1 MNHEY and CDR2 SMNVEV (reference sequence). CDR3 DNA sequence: TGTGCCAGCAGTTTATTGGGCAAGAACACTGAAGCTTTCTTT. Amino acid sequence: CASSLLGKNTEAFF.

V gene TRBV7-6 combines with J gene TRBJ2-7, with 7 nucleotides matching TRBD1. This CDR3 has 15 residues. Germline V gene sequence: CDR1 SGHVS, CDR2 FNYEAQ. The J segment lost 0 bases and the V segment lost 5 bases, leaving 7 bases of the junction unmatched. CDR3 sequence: CASSPRDRSSYEQYF. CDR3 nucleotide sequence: TGTGCCAGCAGCCCTCGGGACAGAAGCTCCTACGAGCAGTACTTC.

CDR3 amino acids: CASNPSGTGAYGYTF. The DNA for the CDR3 is TGTGCCAGTAATCCCTCCGGGACAGGAGCCTATGGCTACACCTTC. The J gene is TRBJ1-2, the V gene TRBV19, with 8 nucleotides matching TRBD1. V lost 7 bases, J lost 4 bases, and 11 bases stayed unmatched. CDR3 length equals 15 residues. From germline, CDR1 is LNHDA and CDR2 SQIVND (reference sequence).

The CDR3 nucleotides read TGTGCCAGCAGTTTCGACAGCTACGAGCAGTACTTC. Its translation: CASSFDSYEQYF. The V gene is TRBV6-5, the J gene TRBJ2-7; possibly TRBD1 for D (5 bases). The ends were cut back, 4 bases at V and 3 bases at J, with 7 bases in the middle. This CDR3 comprises 12 residues. Germline V gene data show CDR1 as MNHEY and CDR2 as SVGAGI.

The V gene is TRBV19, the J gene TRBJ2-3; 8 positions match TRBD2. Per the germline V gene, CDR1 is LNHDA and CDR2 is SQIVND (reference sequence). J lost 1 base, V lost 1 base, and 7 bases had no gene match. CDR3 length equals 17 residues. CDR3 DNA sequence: TGTGCCAGTAGTATAGGCATGCTAGCGGGTGGCACAGATACGCAGTATTTT. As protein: CASSIGMLAGGTDTQYF. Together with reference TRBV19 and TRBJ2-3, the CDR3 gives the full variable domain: DGGITQSPKYLFRKEGQNVTLSCEQNLNHDAMYWYRQDPGQGLRLIYYSQIVNDFQKGDIAEGYSVSREKKESFPLTVTSAQKNPTAFYLCASSIGMLAGGTDTQYFGPGTRLTVL.

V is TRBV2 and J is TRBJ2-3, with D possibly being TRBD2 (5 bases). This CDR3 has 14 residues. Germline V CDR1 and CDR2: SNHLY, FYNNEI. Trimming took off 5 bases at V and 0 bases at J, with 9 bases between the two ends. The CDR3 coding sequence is TGTGCCAGCAGTTATACGGGGAGCACAGATACGCAGTATTTT. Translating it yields CASSYTGSTDTQYF.

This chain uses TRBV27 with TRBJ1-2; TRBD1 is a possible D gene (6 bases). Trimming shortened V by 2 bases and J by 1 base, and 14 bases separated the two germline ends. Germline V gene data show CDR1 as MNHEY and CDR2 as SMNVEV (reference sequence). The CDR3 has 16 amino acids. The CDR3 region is CASSLDQGIGNYGYTF. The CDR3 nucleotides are TGTGCCAGCAGTTTAGATCAGGGGATAGGTAACTATGGCTACACCTTC.

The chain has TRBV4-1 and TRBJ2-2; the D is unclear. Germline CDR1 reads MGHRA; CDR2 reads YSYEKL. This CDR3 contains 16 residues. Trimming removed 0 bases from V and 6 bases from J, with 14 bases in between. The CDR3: CASSQDFLYGAGELFF. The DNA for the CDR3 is TGCGCCAGCAGCCAAGATTTCTTATACGGAGCCGGGGAGCTGTTTTTT.

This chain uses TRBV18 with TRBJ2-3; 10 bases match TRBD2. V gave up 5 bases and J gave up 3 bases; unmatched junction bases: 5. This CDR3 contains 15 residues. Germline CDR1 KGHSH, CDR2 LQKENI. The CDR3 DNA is TGTGCCAGCTCATTAGCGGGAGGAGGGACAGATACGCAGTATTTT. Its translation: CASSLAGGGTDTQYF.

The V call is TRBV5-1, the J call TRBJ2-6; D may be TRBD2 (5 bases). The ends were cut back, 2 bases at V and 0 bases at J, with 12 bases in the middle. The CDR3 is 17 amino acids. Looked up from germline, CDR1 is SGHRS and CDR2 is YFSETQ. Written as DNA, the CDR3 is TGCGCCAGCAGCTTAGCGGCCCAGAGCTCTGGGGCCAACGTCCTGACTTTC. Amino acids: CASSLAAQSSGANVLTF.

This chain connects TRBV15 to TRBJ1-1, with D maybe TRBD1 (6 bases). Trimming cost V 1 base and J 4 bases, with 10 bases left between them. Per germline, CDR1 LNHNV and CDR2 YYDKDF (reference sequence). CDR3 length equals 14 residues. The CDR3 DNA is TGTGCCACCAGCAGAGGGCAGGGGACCACTGAAGCTTTCTTT. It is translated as CATSRGQGTTEAFF.

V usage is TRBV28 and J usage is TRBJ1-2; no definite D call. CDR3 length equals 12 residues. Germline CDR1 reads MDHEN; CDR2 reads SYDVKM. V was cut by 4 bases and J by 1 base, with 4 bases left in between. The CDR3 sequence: CASSYSNYGYTF. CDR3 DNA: TGTGCCAGCAGTTACAGTAACTATGGCTACACCTTC.